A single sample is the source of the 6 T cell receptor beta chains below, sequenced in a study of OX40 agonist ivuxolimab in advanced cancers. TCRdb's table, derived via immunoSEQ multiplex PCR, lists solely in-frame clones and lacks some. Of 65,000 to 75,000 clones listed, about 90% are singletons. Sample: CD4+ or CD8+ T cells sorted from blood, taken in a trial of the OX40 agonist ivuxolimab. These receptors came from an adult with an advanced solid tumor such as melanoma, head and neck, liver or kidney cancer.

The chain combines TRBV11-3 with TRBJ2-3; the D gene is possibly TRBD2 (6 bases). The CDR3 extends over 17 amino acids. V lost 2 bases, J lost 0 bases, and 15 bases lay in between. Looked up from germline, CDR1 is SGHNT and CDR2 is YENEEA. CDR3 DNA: TGTGCCAGCAGCTTACTTGCGGGGACCACTAGCACAGATACGCAGTATTTT. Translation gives CASSLLAGTTSTDTQYF. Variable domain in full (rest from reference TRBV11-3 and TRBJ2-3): EAGVVQSPRYKIIEKKQPVAFWCNPISGHNTLYWYLQNLGQGPELLIRYENEEAVDDSQLPKDRFSAERLKGVDSTLKIQPAELGDSAVYLCASSLLAGTTSTDTQYFGPGTRLTVL.

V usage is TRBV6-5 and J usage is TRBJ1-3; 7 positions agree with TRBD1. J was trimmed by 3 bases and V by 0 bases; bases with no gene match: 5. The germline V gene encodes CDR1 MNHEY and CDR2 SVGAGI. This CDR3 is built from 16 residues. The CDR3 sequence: CASSYSRRDSGNTIYF. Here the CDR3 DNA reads TGTGCCAGCAGTTACTCACGGAGGGACAGTGGAAACACCATATATTTT.

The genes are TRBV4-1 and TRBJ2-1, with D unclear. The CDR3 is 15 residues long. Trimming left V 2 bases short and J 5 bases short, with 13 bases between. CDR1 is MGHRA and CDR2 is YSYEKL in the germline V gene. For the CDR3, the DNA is TGCGCCAGCAGCCAAATACGATACCGGGACAATGAGCAGTTCTTC. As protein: CASSQIRYRDNEQFF.

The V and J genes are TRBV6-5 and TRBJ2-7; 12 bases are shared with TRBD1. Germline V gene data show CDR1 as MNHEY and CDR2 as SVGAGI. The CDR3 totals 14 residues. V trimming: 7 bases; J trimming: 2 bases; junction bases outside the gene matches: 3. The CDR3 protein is CASMRDRGPYEQYF. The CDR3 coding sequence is TGTGCCAGCATGAGGGACAGGGGGCCCTACGAGCAGTACTTC.

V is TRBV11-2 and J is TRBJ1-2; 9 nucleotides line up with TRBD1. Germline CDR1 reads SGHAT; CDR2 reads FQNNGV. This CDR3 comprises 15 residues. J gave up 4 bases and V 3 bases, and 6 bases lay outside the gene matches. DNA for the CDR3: TGTGCCAGCAGCTTGACCGGGACAGGGACCTATGGCTACACCTTC. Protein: CASSLTGTGTYGYTF.

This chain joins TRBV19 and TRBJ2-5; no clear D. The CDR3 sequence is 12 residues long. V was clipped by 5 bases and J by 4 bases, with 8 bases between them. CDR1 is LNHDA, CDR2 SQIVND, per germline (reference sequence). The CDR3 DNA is TGTGCCAGTAGTGAAAAGCGAGAGACCCAGTACTTC. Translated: CASSEKRETQYF.